This T cell receptor beta chain was profiled in a study of T cell responses to AZD1222 COVID-19 vaccine. Germline V gene sequence: CDR1 MDHEN, CDR2 SYDVKM. The V gene lost 6 bases and the J gene lost 6 bases, with 15 bases spanning the gap. The CDR3 totals 14 residues. Sequencing used immunoSEQ multiplex PCR; TCRdb keeps in-frame clones, though not all of them. The table includes approximately 190,000 clones, 87% detected once. The source of this sequence is an adult in good health. This specimen was peripheral blood, taken on day 0 of MenACWY control vaccination. This chain joins TRBV28 and TRBJ1-5; TRBD1 is a possible D gene (6 bases). CDR3 bases: TGTGCCAGCAGACGTGTGACAGGATTTCAGCCCCAGCATTTT. This codes for CASRRVTGFQPQHF.